The present T cell receptor (beta chain) was sequenced within a study of blood T cells in healthy people across ages. Overall study findings and caveats: In older individuals, TCR beta diversity per million T cells was lower, falling roughly linearly with age. Long-lived and aged donors differed, with more naive CD4+ cells and higher diversity in the long-lived.

Researchers report isolating at least 6.5 million PBMCs per sample. Germline loops: CDR1 LGHDT, CDR2 YNNKEL (reference sequence). CDR3 length: 15 residues. On this clonotype itself: Its antigen is currently unknown.

A J-beta primer mix and a sample-barcoded 5' primer were used in a second PCR of about 7 to 12 cycles. All cDNA molecules were each tagged by a template-switch adaptor with 12 random nucleotides. Each CDR3 protein gets one entry after TCRdb re-called the 5' RACE reads with MiXCR. Altogether about 1.8 million distinct CDR3 sequences are present, roughly 50% being singletons, with the ten largest covering around 2.1%. The V gene is TRBV3-1, the J gene TRBJ2-4; a weak D match, TRBD2 (7 bases). The DNA matches TRBJ2-7 better at its end, which makes the J call doubtful. The sample was blood. The origin of this receptor is a middle-aged woman in good health. The CDR3 coding sequence is TGTGCCAGCAGCCAAGGGCGGGGGCCCACCTACGAGCAGTACTTC. It yields the protein CASSQGRGPTYEQYF.